These 27 T cell receptor beta chains share one sample of origin, sequenced in a study of T-cell memory formation after mild COVID-19. TCRdb processed the 5' RACE reads anew with MiXCR; each CDR3 protein has one entry. The data show 300,000 to 400,000 distinct CDR3 sequences, over 10% seen once. The source material was PBMCs or a T cell subset sorted from them (not recorded which). All receptors come from a man between 18 and 35 years old who had mild COVID-19 (a few samples of this study predate the infection). Cell type and time point are not known.

This clonotype occurred a few times. The chain joins TRBV20-1 to TRBJ1-6; D remains ambiguous. V dropped 6 bases and J dropped 5 bases, with 14 bases sitting between them. Germline-derived CDR1 and CDR2 are DFQATT and SNEGSKA (reference sequence). The CDR3 sequence is 14 residues long. The chain's CDR3 is CSATDVDDNSPLHF. The CDR3 DNA is TGCAGTGCCACGGACGTGGATGATAATTCACCCCTCCACTTT.

The chain joins TRBV4-1 to TRBJ2-1, with unresolved D. The CDR3 consists of 17 residues. Germline loops: CDR1 MGHRA, CDR2 YSYEKL. Between the trimmed V and J ends, which lost 4 bases and 7 bases, there was a span of 23 bases. Written as DNA, the CDR3 is TGCGCCAGCAGCCGACTCCCCAGAACCCTGGACGGGAATGAGCAGTTCTTC. Amino acids: CASSRLPRTLDGNEQFF.

In this sample, this clonotype turned up a few times. V usage is TRBV20-1 and J usage is TRBJ2-5, with 10 bases identical to TRBD2. The ends lost 5 bases at V and 5 bases at J; junction bases unmatched: 5. Germline V lookup: CDR1 DFQATT, CDR2 SNEGSKA (reference sequence). The CDR3 consists of 13 residues. Written as DNA, the CDR3 is TGCAGTGCTCTAGCGGGGGCGGAGGAGACCCAGTACTTC. This encodes CSALAGAEETQYF.

This chain links TRBV15 with TRBJ1-2; perhaps TRBD1 as D (5 bases). This CDR3 contains 14 residues. Germline V gene sequence: CDR1 LNHNV, CDR2 YYDKDF (reference sequence). The V and J ends lost 0 bases and 4 bases respectively, with 9 bases between them. The CDR3 bases are TGTGCCACCAGCAGAGAATCGGGGACCTATGGCTACACCTTC. This codes for CATSRESGTYGYTF.

This clonotype turned up a few times. The chain has TRBV4-3 and TRBJ2-3; possibly TRBD2 for D (7 bases). CDR3 length: 17 amino acids. The V gene's germline CDR1 is LGHNA and CDR2 YSLEER. Trimming took off 0 bases at V and 4 bases at J, with 17 bases between the two ends. The CDR3 DNA follows: TGCGCCAGCAGCCAAGATACGAGGGGGGGCCTCGCAGATACGCAGTATTTT. The encoded protein is CASSQDTRGGLADTQYF.

The CDR3 DNA reads as TGTGCCAGCAGCGTCTATAGCACAGATACGCAGTATTTT. This sequence encodes CASSVYSTDTQYF. The chain recombines TRBV4-2 with TRBJ2-3, with D hard to call. CDR3 size: 13 residues. The V gene's germline CDR1 is LGHNA and CDR2 YNFKEQ. V was shortened by 5 bases and J by 0 bases, with 6 bases between the two germline ends.

In its sample, this clonotype was seen many times. The genes are TRBV9 and TRBJ1-2; 7 bases line up with TRBD1. CDR3 size: 14 residues. The ends lost 4 bases at V and 1 base at J; junction bases unmatched: 4. Germline V gives CDR1 SGDLS, CDR2 YYNGEE. CDR3 nucleotides: TGTGCCAGCAGCTTGGGACAGATTAACTATGGCTACACCTTC. Encoded protein: CASSLGQINYGYTF.

This clonotype was seen once. In DNA form, the CDR3 reads TGTGCCAGCAGCCGAGGACAGGGGGTGGACGGGGCCAACGTCCTGACTTTC. As protein: CASSRGQGVDGANVLTF. The chain combines TRBV7-6 with TRBJ2-6; 10 bases match TRBD1. CDR3 size: 17 residues. The V gene end was trimmed by 5 bases and the J gene end by 4 bases; junction bases not matched to a gene: 8. The V gene's germline CDR1 is SGHVS and CDR2 FNYEAQ.

This clonotype was detected a few times. The chain combines TRBV6-5 with TRBJ2-1, with 9 bases identical to TRBD1. CDR1 is MNHEY, CDR2 SVGAGI, per germline. V was pared by 7 bases and J by 6 bases, with 10 bases of the junction left unmatched. CDR3 length equals 15 residues. The CDR3 DNA reads TGTGCCAGCAACGCCGGGACAGGGAAATTCAATGAGCAGTTCTTC. Protein sequence: CASNAGTGKFNEQFF.

This clonotype was seen a handful of times. The gene calls are TRBV6-1 and TRBJ2-7; unclear D gene. The V gene's germline CDR1 is MNHNS and CDR2 SASEGT. This CDR3 is built from 13 residues. Trimming pared 7 bases from V and 0 bases from J, leaving 10 bases between. As DNA, the CDR3 is TGTGCCAGCATCGAGACGGACTCCTACGAGCAGTACTTC. It specifies CASIETDSYEQYF.

This clonotype has more than one count but fewer than ten. The rearrangement joins TRBV4-1 to TRBJ2-2, with D perhaps assigned TRBD1 or TRBD2 (5 bases each). Germline values: CDR1 MGHRA, CDR2 YSYEKL. The CDR3 is made up of 16 amino acids. V was pared by 0 bases and J by 6 bases, with 14 bases between. In DNA, the CDR3 is TGCGCCAGCAGCCAAGATGGGGGTCATCTGCCCGGGGAGCTGTTTTTT. It encodes CASSQDGGHLPGELFF.

The chain combines TRBV7-2 with TRBJ2-7; no clear D gene. V lost 3 bases and J 3 bases, leaving 6 bases between the germline ends. The CDR3 totals 12 residues. Looked up from germline, CDR1 is SGHTA and CDR2 is FQGNSA. CDR3 coding DNA: TGTGCCAGCAGCTTTCCCGGCTACGAGCAGTACTTC. Protein sequence: CASSFPGYEQYF.

The rearrangement joins TRBV20-1 to TRBJ2-1, with D hard to call. The CDR3 is 14 residues long. Trimming took off 1 base at V and 5 bases at J, with 12 bases between the two ends. Germline V lookup: CDR1 DFQATT, CDR2 SNEGSKA (reference sequence). CDR3 DNA sequence: TGCAGTGCTAGAGCTCTAGGATTGGACAATGAGCAGTTCTTC. Amino acid sequence: CSARALGLDNEQFF.

This clonotype was recorded a few times. This chain connects TRBV7-9 to TRBJ1-2; D is ambiguous. This CDR3 comprises 14 residues. V lost 4 bases and J lost 8, with 17 bases in between. The germline V gene encodes CDR1 SEHNR and CDR2 FQNEAQ (reference sequence). The CDR3 DNA is TGTGCCAGCAGCTCCCGGACGGCCCAACCGGGCTACACCTTC. This codes for CASSSRTAQPGYTF.

This clonotype was counted a few times. The CDR3 nucleotides read TGTGCCAGCAGCTTAGAGGCAGGGACGGCTTTCTTT. It encodes CASSLEAGTAFF. The chain combines TRBV7-2 with TRBJ1-1; possible D gene TRBD1, 5 bases. Trimming stripped 1 base from V and 11 bases from J, with 11 bases between. CDR1 and CDR2 (germline): SGHTA, FQGNSA. The CDR3 is 12 residues long.

This clonotype was counted only a few times. The rearrangement joins TRBV28 to TRBJ1-5, with D maybe TRBD1 (6 bases). Between the trimmed V and J ends, which lost 9 bases and 5 bases, there was a span of 14 bases. Germline lookup yields CDR1 MDHEN and CDR2 SYDVKM. This CDR3 spans 13 amino acids. CDR3 sequence reads: CASTGSSDQPQHF. The CDR3 nucleotides are TGTGCCAGTACAGGGTCCTCCGATCAGCCCCAGCATTTT. The variable domain in full, with the rest retrieved from reference TRBV28 and TRBJ1-5, is DVKVTQSSRYLVKRTGEKVFLECVQDMDHENMFWYRQDPGLGLRLIYFSYDVKMKEKGDIPEGYSVSREKKERFSLILESASTNQTSMYLCASTGSSDQPQHFGDGTRLSIL.

This clonotype was recorded a few times. CDR3 in DNA: TGTGCCAGCAGCTGGGACAGCTCCTACAATGAGCAGTTCTTC. Translating gives CASSWDSSYNEQFF. The J gene is TRBJ2-1, the V gene TRBV7-9, with 7 bases lining up with TRBD1. J was trimmed by 0 bases and V by 4 bases; bases with no gene match: 0. Germline V CDR1 and CDR2: SEHNR, FQNEAQ (reference sequence). The CDR3 is 14 amino acids.

This clonotype was seen at least ten times. This chain connects TRBV19 to TRBJ2-7, with D unclear. The CDR3 covers 15 residues. Trimming removed 4 bases at V and 2 bases at J, with 15 bases between. The V gene's germline CDR1 is LNHDA and CDR2 SQIVND (reference sequence). The CDR3 sequence is CASSTPTSATYEQYF. The CDR3 DNA sequence: TGTGCCAGTAGTACCCCCACCTCGGCCACCTACGAGCAGTACTTC.

The rearrangement joins TRBV6-6 to TRBJ1-3, with 7 bases aligning to TRBD1. Trimming took 9 bases from V and 0 from J; bases not matched to a gene: 11. From germline, CDR1 is MNHNY and CDR2 SVGAGI (reference sequence). CDR3 length: 16 residues. The CDR3 here is CASAWQGGYSGNTIYF. The CDR3 DNA follows: TGTGCCAGTGCATGGCAGGGGGGATACTCTGGAAACACCATATATTTT.

The rearrangement links TRBV12-3 or TRBV12-4 to TRBJ1-1; D ambiguous. This CDR3 spans 14 amino acids. The V end lost 6 bases, the J end lost 2 bases, and 13 bases lay between the germline ends. This CDR3 is CASSNRLDNTEAFF. The CDR3 bases are TGTGCCAGCAGCAACCGGCTCGACAACACTGAAGCTTTCTTT.

The sample holds a few counts of this clonotype. The J gene is TRBJ2-7, the V gene TRBV20-1; D tentatively fits TRBD1 or TRBD2 (6 bases each). Trimming pared 8 bases from V and 5 bases from J, leaving 22 bases between. CDR3 length: 14 amino acids. Per germline, CDR1 DFQATT and CDR2 SNEGSKA (reference sequence). CDR3 residues: CSTFPRDGGNEQYF. CDR3 DNA: TGCAGTACCTTCCCTCGGGACGGGGGCAACGAGCAGTACTTC.

The chain carries TRBV23-1 and TRBJ2-5, with TRBD1 matching 11 bases. TRBV23-1 is sorted into the ORF group, with uncertain function. The CDR3 length is 18 residues. V was clipped by 6 bases and J by 4 bases; unmatched bases: 16. The CDR3 is CASRPPRRTGGSRETQYF. As DNA, the CDR3 is TGCGCCAGCAGACCGCCACGGCGGACAGGGGGCTCCCGAGAGACCCAGTACTTC.

This chain connects TRBV2 to TRBJ2-3; 7 nucleotides match TRBD2. V shed 5 bases and J 3 bases; nucleotides not matched to a gene: 11. The CDR3 length is 16 residues. The germline gives CDR1 SNHLY, CDR2 FYNNEI. The DNA for the CDR3 is TGTGCCAGCAGTAGGCGTACGGGGGGAGTTACAGATACGCAGTATTTT. Protein product: CASSRRTGGVTDTQYF.

The chain combines TRBV18 with TRBJ1-3; the D is unclear. Germline CDR1 is KGHSH and CDR2 is LQKENI. With 0 bases removed from V and 2 bases from J, the gap between germline ends came to 8 bases. This CDR3 is built from 15 residues. The CDR3 coding sequence is TGTGCCAGCTCACCACCATCGGAGGCTGGAAACACCATATATTTT. It specifies CASSPPSEAGNTIYF.

The genes are TRBV5-1 and TRBJ2-3; D might be TRBD2 (5 bases). Deletions cut 6 bases from V and 5 bases from J, with 16 bases between. The germline gives CDR1 SGHRS, CDR2 YFSETQ. This CDR3 spans 14 amino acids. For the CDR3, the DNA is TGCGCCAGCACGGGAAAGGGTGCGAAAGATACGCAGTATTTT. Amino acids: CASTGKGAKDTQYF. The full variable domain, completed using reference TRBV5-1 and TRBJ2-3, is KAGVTQTPRYLIKTRGQQVTLSCSPISGHRSVSWYQQTPGQGLQFLFEYFSETQRNKGNFPGRFSGRQFSNSRSEMNVSTLELGDSALYLCASTGKGAKDTQYFGPGTRLTVL.

V usage is TRBV7-2 and J usage is TRBJ2-1; 9 bases align to TRBD1. From germline, CDR1 is SGHTA and CDR2 FQGNSA. V gave up 4 bases and J gave up 4 bases; unmatched junction bases: 5. The CDR3 length is 15 residues. CDR3 residues: CASSSDRGAYNEQFF. DNA for the CDR3: TGTGCCAGCAGCTCAGACAGGGGGGCATACAATGAGCAGTTCTTC.

This clonotype showed up just a few times. This chain connects TRBV6-2 or TRBV6-3 to TRBJ1-2; the match to TRBD1 covers 7 bases. CDR1 and CDR2 from the germline V gene are MNHEY and SVGEGT. The J segment lost 4 bases and the V segment lost 2 bases, leaving 7 bases of the junction unmatched. CDR3 length equals 15 residues. The CDR3 DNA follows: TGTGCCAGCAGTTACGCCCCGGGACAGATCTATGGCTACACCTTC. Its protein is CASSYAPGQIYGYTF.